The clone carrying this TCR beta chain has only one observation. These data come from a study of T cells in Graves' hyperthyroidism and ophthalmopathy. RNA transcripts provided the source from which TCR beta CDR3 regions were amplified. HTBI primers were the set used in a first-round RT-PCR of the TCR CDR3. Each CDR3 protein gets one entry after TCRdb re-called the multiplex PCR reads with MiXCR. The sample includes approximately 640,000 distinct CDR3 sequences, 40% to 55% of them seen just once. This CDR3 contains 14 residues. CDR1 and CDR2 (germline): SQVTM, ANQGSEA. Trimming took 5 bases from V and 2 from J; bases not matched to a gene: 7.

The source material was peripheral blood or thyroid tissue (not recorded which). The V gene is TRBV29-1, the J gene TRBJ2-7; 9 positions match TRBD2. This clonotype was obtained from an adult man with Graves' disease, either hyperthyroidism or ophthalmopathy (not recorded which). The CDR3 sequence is CSVIAGVTPYEQYF. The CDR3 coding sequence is TGCAGCGTTATAGCGGGGGTTACCCCCTACGAGCAGTACTTC.